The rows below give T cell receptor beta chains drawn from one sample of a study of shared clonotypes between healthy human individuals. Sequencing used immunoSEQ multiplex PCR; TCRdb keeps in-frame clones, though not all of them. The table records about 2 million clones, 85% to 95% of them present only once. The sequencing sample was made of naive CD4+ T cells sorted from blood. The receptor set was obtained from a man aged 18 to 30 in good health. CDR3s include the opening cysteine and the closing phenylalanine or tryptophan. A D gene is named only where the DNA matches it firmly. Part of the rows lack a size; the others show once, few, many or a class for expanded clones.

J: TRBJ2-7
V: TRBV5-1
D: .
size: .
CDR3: CASAIADPYEQYF
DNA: TGCGCCAGCGCGATAGCGGACCCCTACGAGCAGTACTTC

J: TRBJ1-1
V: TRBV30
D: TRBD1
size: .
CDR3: CAWSPTGRTEAFF
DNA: TGTGCCTGGAGCCCGACAGGGAGGACTGAAGCTTTCTTT

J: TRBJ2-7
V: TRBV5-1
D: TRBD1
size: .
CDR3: CASSPPPGTGAYEQYF
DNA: TGCGCCAGCAGCCCTCCCCCCGGGACAGGGGCCTACGAGCAGTACTTC

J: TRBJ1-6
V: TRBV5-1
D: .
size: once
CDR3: CASSLMTVPNNSPLHF
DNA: TGCGCCAGCAGCTTGATGACCGTACCTAATAATTCACCCCTCCACTTT

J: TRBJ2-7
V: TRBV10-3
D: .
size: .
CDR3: CAISGGTDASYEQYF
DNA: TGTGCCATCAGTGGGGGGACCGACGCCTCCTACGAGCAGTACTTC

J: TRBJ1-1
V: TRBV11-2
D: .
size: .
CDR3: CASSLGQTMNTEAFF
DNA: TGTGCCAGCAGCTTAGGTCAGACCATGAACACTGAAGCTTTCTTT

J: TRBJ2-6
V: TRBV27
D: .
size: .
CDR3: CASSLSYPALDPGANVLTF
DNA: TGTGCCAGCAGTTTATCGTATCCAGCGCTAGACCCTGGGGCCAACGTCCTGACTTTC

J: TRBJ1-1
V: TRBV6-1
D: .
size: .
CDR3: CATRDLGNTEAFF
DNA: TGTGCCACCCGGGACTTGGGGAACACTGAAGCTTTCTTT

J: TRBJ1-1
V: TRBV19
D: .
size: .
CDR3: CASSRPNTEAFF
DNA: TGTGCCAGTAGCCGACCGAACACTGAAGCTTTCTTT

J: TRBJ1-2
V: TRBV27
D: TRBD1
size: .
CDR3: CASSSDHRGNYGYTF
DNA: TGTGCCAGCAGCTCAGACCACAGGGGTAACTATGGCTACACCTTC

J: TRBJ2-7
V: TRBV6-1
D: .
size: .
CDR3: CASIGQRPIEYEQYF
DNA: TGTGCCAGCATCGGACAGCGCCCTATTGAGTACGAGCAGTACTTC

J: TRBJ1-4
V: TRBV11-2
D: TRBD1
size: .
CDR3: CASSVHRGSEKLFF
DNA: TGTGCCAGCAGCGTGCACAGGGGGAGTGAAAAACTGTTTTTT

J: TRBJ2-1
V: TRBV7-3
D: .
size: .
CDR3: CASSLTMGREQFF
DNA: TGTGCCAGCAGCTTAACGATGGGACGTGAGCAGTTCTTC

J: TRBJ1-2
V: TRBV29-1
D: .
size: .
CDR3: CSVGGGGSYGYTF
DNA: TGCAGCGTTGGAGGTGGAGGGTCTTATGGCTACACCTTC

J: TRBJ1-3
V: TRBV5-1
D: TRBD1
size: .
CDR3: CASKRQGPGNTIYF
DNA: TGCGCCAGCAAACGACAGGGGCCTGGAAACACCATATATTTT

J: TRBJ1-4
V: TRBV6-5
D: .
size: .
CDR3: CASSYSGREKLFF
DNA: TGTGCCAGCAGTTACTCTGGGAGGGAAAAACTGTTTTTT

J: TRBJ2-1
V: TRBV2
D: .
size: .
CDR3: CASSDLSSYNEQFF
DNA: TGTGCCAGCAGTGACCTGAGCTCCTACAATGAGCAGTTCTTC

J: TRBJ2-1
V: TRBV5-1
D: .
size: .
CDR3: CASRGSMGNEQFF
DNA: TGCGCCAGCAGAGGGTCAATGGGGAATGAGCAGTTCTTC

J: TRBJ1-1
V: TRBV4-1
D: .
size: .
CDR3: CASSRTVVTLEAFF
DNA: TGCGCCAGCAGCCGAACCGTCGTAACTCTTGAAGCTTTCTTT

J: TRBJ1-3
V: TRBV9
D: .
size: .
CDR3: CASSVAGSPGNTIYF
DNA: TGTGCCAGCAGCGTAGCGGGGAGTCCCGGAAACACCATATATTTT

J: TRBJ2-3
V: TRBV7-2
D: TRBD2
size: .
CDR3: CASSLVAGVPTDTQYF
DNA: TGTGCCAGCAGCTTAGTAGCGGGAGTCCCCACAGATACGCAGTATTTT

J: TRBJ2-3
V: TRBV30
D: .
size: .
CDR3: CAWSTTGRDTQYF
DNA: TGTGCCTGGAGTACTACGGGGAGGGATACGCAGTATTTT

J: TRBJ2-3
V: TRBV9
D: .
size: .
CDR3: CASSAGGAGADTQYF
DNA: TGTGCCAGCAGCGCAGGGGGAGCGGGGGCAGATACGCAGTATTTT

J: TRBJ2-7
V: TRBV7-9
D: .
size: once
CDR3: CASSVIRSSYEQYF
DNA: TGTGCCAGCAGCGTTATACGGAGCTCCTACGAGCAGTACTTC

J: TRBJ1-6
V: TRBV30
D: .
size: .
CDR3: CAWSALRGGNSPLHF
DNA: TGTGCCTGGAGTGCCCTCAGGGGTGGTAATTCACCCCTCCACTTT

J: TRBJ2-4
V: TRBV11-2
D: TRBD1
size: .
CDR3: CASSYAGQGKNIQYF
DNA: TGTGCCAGCAGCTATGCGGGACAGGGGAAAAACATTCAGTACTTC

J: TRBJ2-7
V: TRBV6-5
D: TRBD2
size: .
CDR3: CASTTGLAGPYEQYF
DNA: TGTGCCAGCACCACGGGGCTAGCGGGCCCCTACGAGCAGTACTTC

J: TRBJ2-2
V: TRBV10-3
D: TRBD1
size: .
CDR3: CAIRLVGQYTGELFF
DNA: TGTGCCATAAGACTGGTGGGACAGTACACCGGGGAGCTGTTTTTT

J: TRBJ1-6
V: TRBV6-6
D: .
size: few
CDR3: CATRGLGSPLHF
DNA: TGTGCCACCAGGGGATTGGGTTCACCCCTCCACTTT

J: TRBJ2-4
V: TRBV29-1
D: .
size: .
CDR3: CSVEPPPQEAKNIQYF
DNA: TGCAGCGTTGAACCCCCCCCTCAGGAAGCCAAAAACATTCAGTACTTC

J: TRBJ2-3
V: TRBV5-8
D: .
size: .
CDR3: CASSLEAVGRDTDTQYF
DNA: TGTGCCAGCAGCTTGGAAGCCGTTGGGCGGGATACAGATACGCAGTATTTT

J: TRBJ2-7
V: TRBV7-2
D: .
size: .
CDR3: CASSSRNGAIYEQYF
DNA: TGTGCCAGCAGCTCCCGGAATGGAGCGATCTACGAGCAGTACTTC

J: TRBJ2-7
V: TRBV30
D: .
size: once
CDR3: CAWSESTGSWEQYF
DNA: TGTGCCTGGAGCGAGTCAACAGGTAGTTGGGAGCAGTACTTC

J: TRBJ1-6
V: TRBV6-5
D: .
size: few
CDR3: CASSYSEGAAPLHF
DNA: TGTGCCAGCAGTTACTCGGAGGGAGCGGCACCCCTCCACTTT

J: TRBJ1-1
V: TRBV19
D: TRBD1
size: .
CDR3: CASSIDRVVTEAFF
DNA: TGTGCCAGTAGTATTGACAGGGTGGTCACTGAAGCTTTCTTT

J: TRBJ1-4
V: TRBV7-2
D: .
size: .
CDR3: CASSLDGQTTTNEKLFF
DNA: TGTGCCAGCAGCTTAGACGGTCAAACCACAACTAATGAAAAACTGTTTTTT

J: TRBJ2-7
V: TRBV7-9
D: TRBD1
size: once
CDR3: CASSVATGDLRSYF
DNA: TGTGCCAGCAGCGTCGCCACAGGGGACCTCCGCTCGTACTTC

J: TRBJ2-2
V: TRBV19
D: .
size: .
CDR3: CASSQTGELFF
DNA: TGTGCCAGTAGCCAGACAGGGGAGCTGTTTTTT

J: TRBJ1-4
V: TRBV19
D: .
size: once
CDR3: CASSVRNEKLFF
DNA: TGTGCCAGTAGTGTCAGGAATGAAAAACTGTTTTTT

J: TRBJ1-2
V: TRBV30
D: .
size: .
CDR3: CAWSVRTAAGYTF
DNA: TGTGCCTGGAGTGTAAGGACCGCCGCCGGCTACACCTTC

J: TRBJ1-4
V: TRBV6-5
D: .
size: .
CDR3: CASRHLETNEKLFF
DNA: TGTGCCAGCAGGCACCTTGAAACTAATGAAAAACTGTTTTTT

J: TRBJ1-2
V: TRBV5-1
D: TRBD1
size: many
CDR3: CASSLEPVLTGGGYTF
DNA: TGCGCCAGCAGCTTGGAGCCGGTCTTGACAGGGGGCGGCTACACCTTC

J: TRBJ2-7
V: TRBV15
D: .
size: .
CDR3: CATSSTGIPSYEQYF
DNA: TGTGCCACCAGCAGCACAGGCATCCCTTCCTACGAGCAGTACTTC

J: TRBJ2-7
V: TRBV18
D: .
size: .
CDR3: CASSPTQGGYEQYF
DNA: TGTGCCAGCTCACCAACCCAGGGGGGCTACGAGCAGTACTTC

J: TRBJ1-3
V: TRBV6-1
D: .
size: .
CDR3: CASSVINQLSGTIYF
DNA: TGTGCCAGCTCTGTTATTAACCAACTAAGCGGCACCATATATTTT

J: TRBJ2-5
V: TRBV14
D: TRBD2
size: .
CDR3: CASSPLGGGAMETQYF
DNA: TGTGCCAGCAGCCCTCTGGGCGGGGGGGCCATGGAGACCCAGTACTTC

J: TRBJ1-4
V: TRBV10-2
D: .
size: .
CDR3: CASSAGGLSEKLFF
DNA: TGCGCCAGCAGTGCGGGAGGGCTCAGTGAAAAACTGTTTTTT

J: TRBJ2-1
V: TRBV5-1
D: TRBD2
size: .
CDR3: CASSFRLAPYNEQFF
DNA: TGCGCCAGCAGCTTCCGACTAGCGCCATACAATGAGCAGTTCTTC

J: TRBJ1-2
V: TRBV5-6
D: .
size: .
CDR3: CASSTGLLYGYTF
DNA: TGTGCCAGCAGCACGGGTCTACTATATGGCTACACCTTC

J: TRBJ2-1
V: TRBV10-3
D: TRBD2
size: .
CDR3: CAISGNPGLAESYNEQFF
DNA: TGTGCCATCAGTGGAAATCCGGGACTAGCGGAATCCTACAATGAGCAGTTCTTC

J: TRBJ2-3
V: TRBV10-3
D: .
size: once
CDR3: CAITAAVTDTQYF
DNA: TGTGCCATCACCGCCGCGGTGACGGATACGCAGTATTTT

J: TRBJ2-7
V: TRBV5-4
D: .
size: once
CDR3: CASSLPRGEQYF
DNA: TGTGCCAGCAGCCTTCCCAGGGGCGAGCAGTACTTC

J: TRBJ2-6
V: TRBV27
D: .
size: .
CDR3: CASSSHRVGANVLTF
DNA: TGTGCCAGCAGTTCTCACAGGGTCGGGGCCAACGTCCTGACTTTC

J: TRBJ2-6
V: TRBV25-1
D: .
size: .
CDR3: CASSEARSGANVLTF
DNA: TGTGCCAGCAGTGAAGCAAGGTCAGGGGCCAACGTCCTGACTTTC

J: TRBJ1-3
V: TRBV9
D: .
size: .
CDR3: CASSVDASSGNTIYF
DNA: TGTGCCAGCAGCGTAGATGCGTCCTCTGGAAACACCATATATTTT